This TCR beta chain was profiled in a study of sequential checkpoint blockade in melanoma (dated by TCRdb to between 2018 and 2021). General notes on the study: Patients were assigned by 1:1 randomization to either first-line nivolumab followed by ipilimumab (arm A) or ipilimumab followed by nivolumab (arm B). Both trial sequences were followed by maintenance nivolumab.

The paper as a whole reports these results and caveats: Larger, independent patient cohorts are needed to validate the response-prediction model that combines TCR metrics and mutation burden.

The CDR3 runs 9 amino acids, cysteine and phenylalanine included. Here the CDR3 DNA is all that survives: 27 bases in frame from base 1. The trim is 6 bases for V and 3 bases for J, with a gap of 3 bases between the germline ends. CDR1 and CDR2, looked up from the germline V gene (reference sequence), are DFQATT and SNEGSKA. What the treatment or condition label conveys for this sample: randomized to nivolumab then ipilimumab (arm A) or the reverse (arm B). Prior DNA-damaging chemotherapy had not been received by any trial patient. Thawed PBMCs were sorted on a FACS Aria II flow cytometer to isolate live CD3+CD8+ cells negative for CD19 and CD56. Samples were obtained from patients with melanoma enrolled in CheckMate 064, a randomized, open-label phase II trial of sequential checkpoint blockade. Leukapheresis was used to collect peripheral blood mononuclear cells, which were then purified with Ficoll-Paque and frozen in human serum with roughly 10% DMSO. Purity of sorted blood CD3+CD8+ cells was verified at >95% immediately after sorting, followed by DNA extraction.

In regard to this clone: What antigen it recognizes has not been identified. No much larger clone exists at a distance of one base, and base qualities are not known.

The immunoSEQ Assay was used to immunosequence TCRbeta CDR3 regions from genomic DNA. Before high-throughput sequencing, the genomic DNA was amplified using bias-controlled multiplex PCR. As for the original processing: To quantify the absolute abundance of each unique TCRbeta CDR3 region, the sequences were collapsed and filtered. Clonality, defined as 1 minus Pielou's evenness, was calculated using productive rearrangements only. A previously published method was used to identify clones whose frequencies were significantly greater in on-treatment samples than in baseline samples. TCRdb took over this immuneACCESS table, retaining in-frame rearrangements with V and J assigned. Such tables are incomplete; in checked studies, under half of the missing clones stem from an unresolved V gene, and the remainder is unexplained. V and J calls and clone size are those listed in that table; D and trimming were worked out from the DNA. For this sample the table gives tens of thousands of clones, of which around four fifths were detected only once. Jointly, the top ten make up around 5.1% of the sample.

This clonotype was sampled from a human donor with melanoma. Here the sequenced sample was CD8+ T cells sorted from blood (inferred from file names), taken from a patient given nivolumab and ipilimumab in sequence. The chain couples TRBV20-1 to TRBJ2-7; no D gene is confidently identified. The CDR3 region reads CSANYEQYF. The DNA sequence is TGCAGTGCCAACTACGAGCAGTACTTC.